The 27 T cell receptor beta chains given below trace back to one sample, sequenced in a study of regulatory T cells in long-lasting Graves disease. Through Arm-PCR of CDR3 regions and iRepertoire HTBI primers, TCR beta libraries were built. MiXCR was run by TCRdb on the multiplex PCR reads, yielding one entry per CDR3 protein. The table includes under 450,000 distinct CDR3 sequences, roughly 16% detected once. Documented time point: newly diagnosed GD, antithyroid drugs for less than 3 months. Making the TCR library involved RNA that had been extracted from PBMCs. This same sample was also taken into another study, of T cells in Graves' hyperthyroidism and ophthalmopathy.

This material consisted of peripheral blood mononuclear cells (PBMCs), taken at new diagnosis, from a patient treated with antithyroid drugs. These receptor sequences come from a woman aged 18-30 years with Graves disease.

This clonotype was recorded many times. The rearrangement links TRBV29-1 to TRBJ2-5; D unclear. This CDR3 is 15 amino acids long. Germline values: CDR1 SQVTM, CDR2 ANQGSEA. The V gene lost 2 bases and the J gene lost 5 bases, with 18 bases spanning the gap. DNA of the CDR3: TGCAGCGTTGAAACGGCAGGCTGGTTGGCGGAGACCCAGTACTTC. It is translated as CSVETAGWLAETQYF.

This clonotype has a count of ten or more. This sequence joins TRBV24-1 and TRBJ2-1; a weak D match, TRBD2 (6 bases). Germline V gene lookup returns CDR1 KGHDR and CDR2 SFDVKD. The length of the CDR3 is 16 residues. V was pared by 4 bases and J by 5 bases, with 17 bases between. The DNA of the CDR3 is TGTGCCACCAGTGACCCCTCTAGCGTAGTTAACAATGAGCAGTTCTTC. Translating gives CATSDPSSVVNNEQFF.

This clonotype was seen many times. V is TRBV20-1 and J is TRBJ1-4; D gene ambiguous. From germline, CDR1 is DFQATT and CDR2 SNEGSKA (reference sequence). CDR3 length: 15 amino acids. V gave up 4 bases and J gave up 8 bases, with 20 bases separating them. CDR3 DNA sequence: TGCAGTGCTAATAAGTCAGGTCGGATACGGGAAAAACTGTTTTTT. Translation: CSANKSGRIREKLFF.

Comment on this clonotype: At one of its ends the junction is not consistent with the germline gene, which may arise from a read error. CDR3 bases: TGTGCTAGCAGCTCGACAGGGGCAAATACGCAGTATTTT. Translation: CASSSTGANTQYF. V gene TRBV7-7 combines with J gene TRBJ2-3; 8 positions agree with TRBD1. The CDR3 consists of 13 residues. The germline CDR1 and CDR2 sequences are SSHAT and FNYEAQ (reference sequence).

This clonotype was detected only a few times. The J gene is TRBJ2-1, the V gene TRBV5-1, with 11 bases fitting TRBD2. Trimming at V came to 2 bases and at J to 3 bases, leaving 7 bases not matched to a gene. This CDR3 has 17 amino acids. From germline, CDR1 is SGHRS and CDR2 YFSETQ. Written as DNA, the CDR3 is TGCGCCAGCAGCTTCTCCGGGACTAGCGGATTCTACAATGAGCAGTTCTTC. Amino acids: CASSFSGTSGFYNEQFF.

J is TRBJ2-1 and V is TRBV19; D is possibly TRBD2 (5 bases). Per germline, CDR1 LNHDA and CDR2 SQIVND (reference sequence). Trimming cost V 3 bases and J 0 bases, with 12 bases left between them. The CDR3 runs to 16 residues. The CDR3 reads CASSMRRRSSYNEQFF. CDR3 bases: TGTGCCAGTAGTATGAGGCGGAGGAGCTCCTACAATGAGCAGTTCTTC.

This clonotype was found many times. The gene calls are TRBV20-1 and TRBJ2-5, with 12 bases fitting TRBD2. Trimming took 5 bases from V and 9 from J; bases not matched to a gene: 4. The CDR3 length is 12 residues. Germline V gene data show CDR1 as DFQATT and CDR2 as SNEGSKA (reference sequence). CDR3 bases: TGCAGTGCTCCGGGACTAGCGGGTCCCCAGTACTTC. As protein: CSAPGLAGPQYF.

This clonotype was counted only a few times. This chain links TRBV6-5 with TRBJ2-1; 8 bases align to TRBD1. CDR1 and CDR2 (germline): MNHEY, SVGAGI. This CDR3 is built from 16 residues. V trimming: 0 bases; J trimming: 8 bases; junction bases outside the gene matches: 9. CDR3 nucleotides: TGTGCCAGCAGTTACTCCCCTGGACAGGGCTTCGATGAGCAGTTCTTC. Translating gives CASSYSPGQGFDEQFF.

This clonotype was detected ten times or more. A junction end diverges from the germline sequence, so it may reflect a read error. V and J are TRBV12-3 or TRBV12-4 and TRBJ2-3, with TRBD2 identical over 7 bases. There are 14 residues in the CDR3. In DNA, the CDR3 is TGTGCCAGCAGCTTAGGTAGCGGGTCCAATACGCAGTATTTT. It yields the protein CASSLGSGSNTQYF.

This clonotype was counted ten times or more. The chain is built from TRBV6-1 and TRBJ1-1; TRBD1 might be the D (5 bases). The V and J ends lost 6 bases and 0 bases respectively, with 8 bases between them. Germline lookup yields CDR1 MNHNS and CDR2 SASEGT. The CDR3 sequence is 13 residues long. In DNA, the CDR3 is TGTGCCAGCAGACAGGCTATGAACACTGAAGCTTTCTTT. This gives the protein CASRQAMNTEAFF.

This clonotype appeared many times. The chain carries TRBV30 and TRBJ2-2, with 8 bases matching TRBD2. This CDR3 region has 14 residues. Germline trimming cut 2 bases from V and 5 bases from J; bases unmatched to any gene: 4. The germline V gene has CDR1 GTSNPN and CDR2 SVGIG (reference sequence). The CDR3 nucleotides read TGTGCCTGGAGTTCTAGCGGGCGGACCGGGGAGCTGTTTTTT. Protein: CAWSSSGRTGELFF.

The V call is TRBV9, the J call TRBJ2-7; D is perhaps TRBD1 (6 bases). The CDR3 extends over 15 amino acids. The germline CDR1 and CDR2 sequences are SGDLS and YYNGEE. The ends were cut back, 0 bases at V and 3 bases at J, with 13 bases in the middle. CDR3 sequence (DNA): TGTGCCAGCAGCGTAGGGCAGAGACAGGACTACGAGCAGTACTTC. Its protein product is CASSVGQRQDYEQYF.

This clonotype was seen at least ten times. The rearrangement joins TRBV3-1 to TRBJ2-7; perhaps TRBD1 as D (5 bases). The germline gives CDR1 LGHDT, CDR2 YNNKEL (reference sequence). This CDR3 is built from 13 residues. Between the trimmed V and J ends, which lost 2 bases and 6 bases, there was a span of 11 bases. CDR3 amino acids: CASSQSRVVEQYF. The CDR3 nucleotides read TGTGCCAGCAGCCAAAGCAGGGTGGTCGAGCAGTACTTC.

V gene TRBV7-2 combines with J gene TRBJ2-1, with TRBD2 matching 9 bases. CDR3 length: 13 amino acids. The germline CDR1 and CDR2 sequences are SGHTA and FQGNSA. V shed 6 bases, J shed 9 bases, and the junction held 6 bases outside the gene matches. CDR3 in amino acids: CASSFGLASEQFF. CDR3 bases: TGTGCCAGCAGTTTCGGACTAGCGAGTGAGCAGTTCTTC. The full variable domain, rest sourced from reference TRBV7-2 and TRBJ2-1, is GAGVSQSPSNKVTEKGKDVELRCDPISGHTALYWYRQSLGQGLEFLIYFQGNSAPDKSGLPSDRFSAERTGGSVSTLTIQRTQQEDSAVYLCASSFGLASEQFFGPGTRLTVL.

The sample holds a few counts of this clonotype. The chain has TRBV11-1 and TRBJ2-7, with D tentatively TRBD1 (6 bases). The V gene lost 6 bases and the J gene lost 2 bases, with 14 bases spanning the gap. CDR1 and CDR2 (germline): SGHAT, FQDESV (reference sequence). The CDR3 totals 14 residues. This CDR3 reads CASSVDRLTYEQYF. In nucleotides, the CDR3 is TGTGCCAGCAGTGTAGACAGGCTAACCTACGAGCAGTACTTC.

This clonotype has ten or more counts. CDR3 residues: CASSSDRFNQPQHF. The CDR3 bases are TGTGCCAGCAGTTCTGACAGGTTCAATCAGCCCCAGCATTTT. The V and J genes are TRBV12-3 or TRBV12-4 and TRBJ1-5, with D possibly TRBD1 on 6 matching bases. V was shortened by 4 bases and J by 3 bases, with 10 bases between the two germline ends. The CDR3 runs to 14 residues.

This clonotype occurred many times. The CDR3 DNA reads TGTGCCAGCAGTTCCCTTCTCGACAGTTTCCAAGAGACCCAGTACTTC. Translating it yields CASSSLLDSFQETQYF. The chain has TRBV28 and TRBJ2-5, with D possibly matching TRBD1 (5 bases). The CDR3 is made up of 16 amino acids. The ends were cut back, 4 bases at V and 1 base at J, with 16 bases in the middle. Germline CDR1 and CDR2: MDHEN and SYDVKM.

This clonotype was detected a few times. This chain connects TRBV6-4 to TRBJ2-1; 8 nucleotides align to TRBD2. V was pared by 0 bases and J by 1 base, with 5 bases of the junction left unmatched. There are 17 residues in the CDR3. The germline CDR1 and CDR2 sequences are MRHNA and SNTAGT. The CDR3 DNA is TGTGCCAGCAGTGACTCGCCGGGCGGGGGGTCCTACAATGAGCAGTTCTTC. Its protein is CASSDSPGGGSYNEQFF.

This clonotype appeared many times. Mismatch with germline at one junction end may stem from a read error. CDR3 residues: CASTQGQGSENEQFF. The DNA of the CDR3 is TGCGCCAGCACCCAAGGACAGGGGTCGGAGAATGAGCAGTTCTTC. The chain links TRBV4-1 to TRBJ2-1, with 9 bases that match TRBD1. The germline CDR1 and CDR2 sequences are MGHRA and YSYEKL. The CDR3 covers 15 residues.

The sample holds a few counts of this clonotype. DNA of the CDR3: TGTGCCAGCAAGGGGTGGACAGCAGGCCTTGAAAAACTGTTTTTT. Translation gives CASKGWTAGLEKLFF. The rearrangement links TRBV28 to TRBJ1-4; TRBD1 is a possible D gene (6 bases). V was clipped by 7 bases and J by 7 bases, with 19 bases between them. The germline V gene has CDR1 MDHEN and CDR2 SYDVKM. This CDR3 comprises 15 residues.

This clonotype was seen ten or more times. The rearrangement links TRBV6-1 to TRBJ2-7; D uncertain. From germline, CDR1 is MNHNS and CDR2 SASEGT. Deletions cut 2 bases from V and 4 bases from J, with 9 bases between. This CDR3 has 13 residues. The CDR3 bases are TGTGCCAGCAGTGAATCTTCCCCTTACGAGCAGTACTTC. It yields the protein CASSESSPYEQYF.

This clonotype was observed many times. The rearrangement joins TRBV28 to TRBJ1-4, with D perhaps matching TRBD1 (6 bases). Trimming left V 5 bases short and J 9 bases short, with 16 bases between. Germline V gives CDR1 MDHEN, CDR2 SYDVKM. The CDR3 sequence is 14 residues long. CDR3 sequence: CASSPSGTIQKLFF. In nucleotides, the CDR3 is TGTGCCAGCAGTCCGTCCGGGACAATCCAAAAACTGTTTTTT.

Many counts were recorded for this clonotype. The CDR3 nucleotides are TGTGCCAGCAGCTTTCGGAGCGGGGCCAGAAATGAAAAACTGTTTTTT. The encoded protein is CASSFRSGARNEKLFF. V gene TRBV11-2 combines with J gene TRBJ1-4; D is perhaps TRBD1 (5 bases). This CDR3 has 16 amino acids. V was shortened by 3 bases and J by 5 bases, with 16 bases between the two germline ends. Germline CDR1 reads SGHAT; CDR2 reads FQNNGV. Using reference TRBV11-2 and TRBJ1-4 for the parts outside the CDR3, the full variable domain is EAGVAQSPRYKIIEKRQSVAFWCNPISGHATLYWYQQILGQGPKLLIQFQNNGVVDDSQLPKDRFSAERLKGVDSTLKIQPAKLEDSAVYLCASSFRSGARNEKLFFGSGTQLSVL.

The chain couples TRBV19 to TRBJ1-2, with 8 bases aligning to TRBD1. Germline CDR1 reads LNHDA; CDR2 reads SQIVND (reference sequence). Trimming at V came to 3 bases and at J to 4 bases, leaving 7 bases not matched to a gene. CDR3 length equals 15 residues. This CDR3 reads CASSISGQGGYGYTF. CDR3 in DNA: TGTGCCAGTAGTATCTCCGGACAGGGTGGCTATGGCTACACCTTC.

The genes are TRBV20-1 and TRBJ1-2; TRBD1 is a possible D gene (6 bases). The V gene's germline CDR1 is DFQATT and CDR2 SNEGSKA (reference sequence). V was cut by 2 bases and J by 4 bases, with 17 bases left in between. The CDR3 has 15 amino acids. The CDR3 coding sequence is TGCAGTGCTAGACCCACAGGGACTAGGGGCTATGGCTACACCTTC. Protein sequence: CSARPTGTRGYGYTF.

The rearrangement joins TRBV5-1 to TRBJ2-1, with D perhaps TRBD1 (6 bases). The germline CDR1 and CDR2 sequences are SGHRS and YFSETQ. Trimming removed 2 bases at V and 11 bases at J, with 17 bases between. This CDR3 contains 14 residues. The CDR3 bases are TGCGCCAGCAGCTTAGGACAGTCCAATGATAAGCAGTTCTTC. Translating gives CASSLGQSNDKQFF.

This clonotype was observed at least ten times. The chain couples TRBV6-1 to TRBJ1-1; perhaps TRBD1 as D (6 bases). Germline-derived CDR1 and CDR2 are MNHNS and SASEGT. V was clipped by 7 bases and J by 2 bases, with 11 bases between them. The CDR3 length is 13 residues. The CDR3 spells CASTYRVNTEAFF. DNA for the CDR3: TGTGCCAGCACCTACAGGGTAAACACTGAAGCTTTCTTT.